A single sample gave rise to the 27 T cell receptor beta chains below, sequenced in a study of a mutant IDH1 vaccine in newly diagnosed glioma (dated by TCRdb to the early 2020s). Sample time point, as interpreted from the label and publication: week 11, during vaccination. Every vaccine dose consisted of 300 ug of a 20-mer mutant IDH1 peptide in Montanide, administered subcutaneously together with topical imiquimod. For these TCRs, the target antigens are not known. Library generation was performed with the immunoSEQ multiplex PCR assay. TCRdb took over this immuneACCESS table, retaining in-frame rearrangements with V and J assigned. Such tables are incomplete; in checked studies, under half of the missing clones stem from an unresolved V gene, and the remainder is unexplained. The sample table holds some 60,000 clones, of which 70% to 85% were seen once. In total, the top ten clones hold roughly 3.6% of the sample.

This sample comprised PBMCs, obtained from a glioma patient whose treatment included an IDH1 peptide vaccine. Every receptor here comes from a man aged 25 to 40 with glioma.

The CDR3 DNA is TGTGCCAGCAGCGTAGGACAGTACAATGAGCAGTTCTTC. This sequence encodes CASSVGQYNEQFF. The chain carries TRBV9 and TRBJ2-1; tentative D call: TRBD1 (5 bases). Germline loops: CDR1 SGDLS, CDR2 YYNGEE. Between the trimmed V and J ends, which lost 0 bases and 4 bases, there was a span of 5 bases. This CDR3 contains 13 residues.

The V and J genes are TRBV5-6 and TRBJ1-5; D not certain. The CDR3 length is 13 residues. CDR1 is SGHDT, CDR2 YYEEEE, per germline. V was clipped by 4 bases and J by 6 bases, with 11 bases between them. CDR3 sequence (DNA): TGTGCCAGCAGCCTACGACCGGGTCAGCCCCAGCATTTT. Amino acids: CASSLRPGQPQHF. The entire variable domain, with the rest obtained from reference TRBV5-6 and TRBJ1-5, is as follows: DAGVTQSPTHLIKTRGQQVTLRCSPKSGHDTVSWYQQALGQGPQFIFQYYEEEERQRGNFPDRFSGHQFPNYSSELNVNALLLGDSALYLCASSLRPGQPQHFGDGTRLSIL.

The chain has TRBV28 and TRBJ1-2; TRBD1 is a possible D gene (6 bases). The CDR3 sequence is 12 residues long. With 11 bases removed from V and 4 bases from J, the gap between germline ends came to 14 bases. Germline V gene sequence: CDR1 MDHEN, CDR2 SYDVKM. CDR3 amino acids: CASVGGLYGYTF. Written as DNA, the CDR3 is TGTGCCTCAGTAGGGGGGCTCTATGGCTACACCTTC.

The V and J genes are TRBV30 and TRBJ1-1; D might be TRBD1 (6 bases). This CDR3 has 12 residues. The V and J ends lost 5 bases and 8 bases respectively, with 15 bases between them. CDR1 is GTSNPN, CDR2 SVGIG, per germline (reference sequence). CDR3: CAWGQKLPEAFF. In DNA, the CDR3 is TGTGCCTGGGGACAGAAACTCCCCGAAGCTTTCTTT.

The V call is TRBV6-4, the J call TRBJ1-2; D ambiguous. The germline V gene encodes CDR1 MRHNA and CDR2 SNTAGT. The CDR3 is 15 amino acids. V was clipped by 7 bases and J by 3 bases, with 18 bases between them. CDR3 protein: CASTPGQTSDYGYTF. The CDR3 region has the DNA TGTGCCAGCACCCCGGGCCAGACGTCCGACTATGGCTACACCTTC.

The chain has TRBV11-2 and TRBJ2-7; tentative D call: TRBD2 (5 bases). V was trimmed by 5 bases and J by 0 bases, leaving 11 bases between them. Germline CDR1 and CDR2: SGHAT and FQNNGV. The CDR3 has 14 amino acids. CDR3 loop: CASSVTSPSYEQYF. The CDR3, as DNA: TGTGCCAGCAGCGTTACTAGTCCCTCCTACGAGCAGTACTTC.

The CDR3 reads CASSSRGARNGYTF. The DNA of the CDR3 is TGTGCCAGTTCGTCCAGGGGCGCAAGGAATGGCTACACCTTC. V gene TRBV19 combines with J gene TRBJ1-2; D is possibly TRBD1 (6 bases). V lost 8 bases, J lost 6 bases, and 19 bases lay in between. CDR3 length equals 14 residues. Germline CDR1 LNHDA, CDR2 SQIVND (reference sequence).

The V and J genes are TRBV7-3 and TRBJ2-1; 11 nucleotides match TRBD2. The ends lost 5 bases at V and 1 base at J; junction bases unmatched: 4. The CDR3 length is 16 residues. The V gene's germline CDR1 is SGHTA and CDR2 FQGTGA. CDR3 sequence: CASSPVAGGSYNEQFF. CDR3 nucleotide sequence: TGTGCCAGCAGCCCAGTAGCGGGAGGGTCCTACAATGAGCAGTTCTTC.

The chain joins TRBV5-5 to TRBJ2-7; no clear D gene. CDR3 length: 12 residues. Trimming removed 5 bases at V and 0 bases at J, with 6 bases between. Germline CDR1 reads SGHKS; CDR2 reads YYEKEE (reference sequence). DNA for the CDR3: TGTGCCAGCAGTTTAGCCTCCTACGAGCAGTACTTC. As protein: CASSLASYEQYF.

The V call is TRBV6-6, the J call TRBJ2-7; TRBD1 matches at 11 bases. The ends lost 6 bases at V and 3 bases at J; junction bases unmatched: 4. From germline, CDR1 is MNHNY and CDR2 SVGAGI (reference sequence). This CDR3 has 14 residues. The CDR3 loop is CASRAGQGGYEQYF. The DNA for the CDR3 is TGTGCCAGCAGGGCGGGACAGGGGGGCTACGAGCAGTACTTC.

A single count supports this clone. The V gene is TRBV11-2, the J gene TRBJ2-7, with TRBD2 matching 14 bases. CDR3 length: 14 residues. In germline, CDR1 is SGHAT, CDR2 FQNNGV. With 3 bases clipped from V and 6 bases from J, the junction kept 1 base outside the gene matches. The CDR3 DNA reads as TGTGCCAGCAGCTTGGGACTAGCGGGGGTCGAGCAGTACTTC. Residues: CASSLGLAGVEQYF. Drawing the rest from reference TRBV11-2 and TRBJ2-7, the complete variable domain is EAGVAQSPRYKIIEKRQSVAFWCNPISGHATLYWYQQILGQGPKLLIQFQNNGVVDDSQLPKDRFSAERLKGVDSTLKIQPAKLEDSAVYLCASSLGLAGVEQYFGPGTRLTVT.

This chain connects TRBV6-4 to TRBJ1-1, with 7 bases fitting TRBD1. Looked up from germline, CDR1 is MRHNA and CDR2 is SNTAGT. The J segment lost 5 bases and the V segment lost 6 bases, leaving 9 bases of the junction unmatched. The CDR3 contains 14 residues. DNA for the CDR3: TGTGCCAGCAGAGTTGACAGGGTGGGGACTGAAGCTTTCTTT. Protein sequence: CASRVDRVGTEAFF.

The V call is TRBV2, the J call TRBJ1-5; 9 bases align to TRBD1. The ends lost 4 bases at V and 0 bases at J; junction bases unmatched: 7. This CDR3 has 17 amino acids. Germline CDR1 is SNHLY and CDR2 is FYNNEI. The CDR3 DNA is TGTGCCAGCAGTGCCGGGACAGGGACGTATAGCAATCAGCCCCAGCATTTT. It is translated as CASSAGTGTYSNQPQHF.

CDR3 sequence: CASSMGRGAYEQYF. The CDR3 coding sequence is TGTGCCAGTAGTATGGGCAGGGGCGCCTACGAGCAGTACTTC. The J gene is TRBJ2-7, the V gene TRBV19; D may be TRBD1 (6 bases). The CDR3 contains 14 residues. Between the trimmed V and J ends, which lost 3 bases and 2 bases, there was a span of 11 bases. Looked up from germline, CDR1 is LNHDA and CDR2 is SQIVND (reference sequence).

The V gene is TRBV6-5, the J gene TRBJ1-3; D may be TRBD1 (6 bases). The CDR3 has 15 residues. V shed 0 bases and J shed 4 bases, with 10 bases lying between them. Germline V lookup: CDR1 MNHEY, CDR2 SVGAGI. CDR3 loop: CASSYSEGTGNTIYF. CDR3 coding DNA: TGTGCCAGCAGTTACTCGGAGGGGACAGGAAACACCATATATTTT.

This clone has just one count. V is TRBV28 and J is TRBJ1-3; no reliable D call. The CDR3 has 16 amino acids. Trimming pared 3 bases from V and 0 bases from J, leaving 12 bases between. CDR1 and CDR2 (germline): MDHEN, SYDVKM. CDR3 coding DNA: TGTGCCAGCAGTTTTAGGAGGTCGTACTCTGGAAACACCATATATTTT. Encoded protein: CASSFRRSYSGNTIYF.

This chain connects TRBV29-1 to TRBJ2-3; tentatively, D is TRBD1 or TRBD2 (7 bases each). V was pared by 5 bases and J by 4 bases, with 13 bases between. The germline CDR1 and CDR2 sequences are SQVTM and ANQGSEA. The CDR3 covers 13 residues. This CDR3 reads CSVNPGGADTQYF. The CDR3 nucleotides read TGCAGCGTTAATCCAGGGGGGGCAGATACGCAGTATTTT.

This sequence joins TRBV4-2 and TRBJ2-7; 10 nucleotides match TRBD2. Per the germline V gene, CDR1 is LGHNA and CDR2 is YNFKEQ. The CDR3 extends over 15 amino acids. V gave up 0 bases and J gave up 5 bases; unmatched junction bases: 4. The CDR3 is CASSQDPGTSDEQYF. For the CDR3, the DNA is TGTGCCAGCAGCCAAGACCCCGGGACTAGCGACGAGCAGTACTTC.

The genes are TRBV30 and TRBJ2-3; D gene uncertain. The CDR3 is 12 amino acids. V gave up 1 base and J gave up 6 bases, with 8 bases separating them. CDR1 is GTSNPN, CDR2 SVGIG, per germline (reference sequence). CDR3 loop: CAWSAFSDTQYF. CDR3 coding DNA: TGTGCCTGGAGTGCGTTTAGTGATACGCAGTATTTT.

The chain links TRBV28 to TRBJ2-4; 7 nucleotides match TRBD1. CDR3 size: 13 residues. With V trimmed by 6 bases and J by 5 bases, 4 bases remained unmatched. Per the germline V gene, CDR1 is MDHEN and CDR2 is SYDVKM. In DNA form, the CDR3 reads TGTGCCAGCAGACAGGGGTTCCAAAACATTCAGTACTTC. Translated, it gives CASRQGFQNIQYF.

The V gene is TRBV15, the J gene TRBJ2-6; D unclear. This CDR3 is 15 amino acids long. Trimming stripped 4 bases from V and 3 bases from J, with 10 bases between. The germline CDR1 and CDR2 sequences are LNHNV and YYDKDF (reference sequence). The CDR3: CATSTRTIGANVLTF. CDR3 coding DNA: TGTGCCACCAGCACTCGGACCATTGGGGCCAACGTCCTGACTTTC.

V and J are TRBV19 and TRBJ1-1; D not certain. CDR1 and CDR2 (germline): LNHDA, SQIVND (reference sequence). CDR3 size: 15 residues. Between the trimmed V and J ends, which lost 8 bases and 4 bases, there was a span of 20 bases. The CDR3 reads CASPPNGPKATEAFF. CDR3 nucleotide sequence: TGTGCCAGTCCTCCGAACGGACCAAAGGCCACTGAAGCTTTCTTT. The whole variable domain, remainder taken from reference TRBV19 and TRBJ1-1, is DGGITQSPKYLFRKEGQNVTLSCEQNLNHDAMYWYRQDPGQGLRLIYYSQIVNDFQKGDIAEGYSVSREKKESFPLTVTSAQKNPTAFYLCASPPNGPKATEAFFGQGTRLTVV.

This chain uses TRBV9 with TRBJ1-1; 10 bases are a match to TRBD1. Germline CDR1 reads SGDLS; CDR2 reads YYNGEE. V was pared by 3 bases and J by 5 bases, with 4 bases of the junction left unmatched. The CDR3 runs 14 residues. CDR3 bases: TGTGCCAGCAGCGGCCGGGACAGGGGAACTGAAGCTTTCTTT. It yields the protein CASSGRDRGTEAFF. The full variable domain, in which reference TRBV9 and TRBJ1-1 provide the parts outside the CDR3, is DSGVTQTPKHLITATGQRVTLRCSPRSGDLSVYWYQQSLDQGLQFLIQYYNGEERAKGNILERFSAQQFPDLHSELNLSSLELGDSALYFCASSGRDRGTEAFFGQGTRLTVV.

The CDR3 spells CSVVQGGYQETQYF. CDR3 coding DNA: TGCAGCGTTGTTCAGGGGGGGTACCAAGAGACCCAGTACTTC. This chain connects TRBV29-1 to TRBJ2-5, with D possibly being TRBD1 or TRBD2 (7 bases each). Germline V gene lookup returns CDR1 SQVTM and CDR2 ANQGSEA. The CDR3 has 14 residues. The V end was cut by 4 bases, the J end by 0 bases, with 12 bases between. Full variable domain (rest looked up from reference TRBV29-1 and TRBJ2-5): SAVISQKPSRDICQRGTSLTIQCQVDSQVTMMFWYRQQPGQSLTLIATANQGSEATYESGFVIDKFPISRPNLTFSTLTVSNMSPEDSSIYLCSVVQGGYQETQYFGPGTRLLVL.

The CDR3 region has the DNA TGTGCCAGCAGTCACAATCAGCCCCAGCATTTT. Residues: CASSHNQPQHF. V gene TRBV27 combines with J gene TRBJ1-5; D not resolved. The CDR3 sequence is 11 residues long. V gave up 5 bases and J gave up 3 bases, with 2 bases separating them. CDR1 and CDR2 from the germline V gene are MNHEY and SMNVEV (reference sequence).

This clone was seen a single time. Written as DNA, the CDR3 is TGTGCCATCAGGCGGGGGGGGCCTAGCACAGATACGCAGTATTTT. Protein sequence: CAIRRGGPSTDTQYF. This chain links TRBV10-3 with TRBJ2-3, with 9 bases matching TRBD2. J was trimmed by 0 bases and V by 6 bases; bases with no gene match: 4. This CDR3 is built from 15 residues. CDR1 ENHRY and CDR2 SYGVKD come from the germline V gene.

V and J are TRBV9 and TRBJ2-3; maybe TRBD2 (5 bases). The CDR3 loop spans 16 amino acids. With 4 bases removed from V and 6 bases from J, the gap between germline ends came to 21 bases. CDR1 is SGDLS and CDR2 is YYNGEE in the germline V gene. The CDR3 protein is CASSPLRVASWDTQYF. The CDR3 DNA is TGTGCCAGCAGCCCTCTTCGGGTGGCTAGCTGGGATACGCAGTATTTT.